The rows below give T cell receptor beta chains drawn from one sample of a study of blood T cell repertoires in COVID-19. The repertoire was sequenced with immunoSEQ multiplex PCR; TCRdb's copy has only in-frame clones and lacks some. Among about 94,000 clones listed, over 65% were seen once. Sample: peripheral blood. The receptors shown here come from a man aged 65 to 85 with COVID-19, enrolled during active disease. The CDR3 runs from the conserved cysteine through the conserved F or W.

v_gene	j_gene	CDR3aa
TRBV19	TRBJ2-2	CASSMSFWTGELFF
TRBV5-4	TRBJ1-2	CASSLDRNYGYTF
TRBV5-4	TRBJ1-3	CASSLPGSGNTIYF
TRBV23-1	TRBJ2-1	CASSHRDREGLAGPYNEQFF
TRBV27	TRBJ2-7	CASGAYYEQYF
TRBV3-1/TRBV3-2	TRBJ2-7	CASSRAGGPREQYF
TRBV2	TRBJ2-7	CASAEAYEQYF
TRBV27	TRBJ2-1	CASSPLASGRANEQFF
TRBV28	TRBJ1-2	CASSGGTYGYTF
TRBV6-4	TRBJ2-3	CASSEGRRGSDTQYF
TRBV6-5	TRBJ2-3	CASSLGLASTDTQYF
TRBV20-1	TRBJ1-1	CSASPTTVAFF
TRBV4-3	TRBJ1-4	CASSWDRGLEKLFF
TRBV7-3	TRBJ2-3	CASSNGGADTQYF
TRBV7-9	TRBJ1-2	CASSPGTGDYGYTF
TRBV5-4	TRBJ2-7	CASSWRGEGEQYF
TRBV5-6	TRBJ2-6	CASSLTGQGFSGANVLTF
TRBV6-5	TRBJ2-2	CASGGRVFTGELFF
TRBV7-9	TRBJ2-3	CASSLVGTGGLRQYF
TRBV28	TRBJ2-7	CASSGGWRGAYEQYF
TRBV9	TRBJ1-3	CASSPMVFSGNTIYF
TRBV28	TRBJ1-1	CASKRSGGNTEAFF
TRBV7-9	TRBJ2-1	CASSPPAGHGNEQFF
TRBV18	TRBJ2-3	CASSPKTPSAGGEDTQYF
TRBV28	TRBJ2-7	CASSGLAPRYEQYF
TRBV5-5	TRBJ1-6	CASSFTGTDNSPLHF
TRBV20-1	TRBJ1-3	CSASSRFGNTIYF
TRBV10-3	TRBJ2-1	CAIKSSGGSYNEQFF
TRBV6-2/TRBV6-3	TRBJ1-2	CASSYLRDYGYTF
TRBV28	TRBJ2-5	CASSFGQGETQYF
TRBV27	TRBJ2-1	CASRGLGGGGYNEQFF
TRBV27	TRBJ1-2	CASSLIRQRYGYTF
TRBV7-3	TRBJ2-2	CASSPTGTGPGELFF
TRBV25-1	TRBJ2-5	CASSFNAETQYF
TRBV10-3	TRBJ1-1	CAISENGQNTEAFF
TRBV4-2	TRBJ1-2	CASSPMTDGGYTF
TRBV5-1	TRBJ1-2	CASSLLGTGGDYTF
TRBV7-2	TRBJ2-2	CASSSGLADTGELFF
TRBV7-8	TRBJ2-2	CASSLRRVLALNTGELFF
TRBV4-2	TRBJ2-2	CASSQEAVPTGELFF
TRBV19	TRBJ2-3	CASREPITDTQYF
TRBV9	TRBJ2-2	CASSERTSAAGELFF
TRBV4-3	TRBJ2-5	CASSQVGQRRETQYF
TRBV28	TRBJ1-3	CASSLRAGVGNTIYF
TRBV7-9	TRBJ2-7	CASSAPSGSSYEQYF
TRBV7-3	TRBJ2-5	CASSLGRTETQYF
TRBV14	TRBJ2-7	CASRGAGSYEQYF
TRBV19	TRBJ2-1	CASSITGYTYNEQFF
TRBV19	TRBJ2-5	CASSMSGTSGLWETQYF
TRBV30	TRBJ1-1	CAWSVLRVGKVGTRDNTEAFF
TRBV5-1	TRBJ2-5	CASSLIAGGSVETQYF
TRBV6-5	TRBJ2-7	CASTSGSSYEQYF
TRBV7-8	TRBJ1-2	CASSPDRTVHGYTF
TRBV6-5	TRBJ2-7	CASTDNFGEQYF
TRBV28	TRBJ2-2	CASSLGLPNTGELFF
TRBV4-1	TRBJ1-5	CASSQGRGDFYQPQHF
TRBV14	TRBJ1-4	CASSQGGGLEKLFF
TRBV5-1	TRBJ2-3	CASSGGLAGADLSTDTQYF
TRBV5-5	TRBJ2-6	CASSLFFTSGANVLTF